This T cell receptor beta chain is from a study of control samples from healthy donors and cancer patients. Germline V gives CDR1 SGHVS, CDR2 FQNEAQ. The CDR3 length is 15 residues. The V gene lost 5 bases and the J gene lost 2 bases, with 16 bases spanning the gap. The table came from immunoSEQ multiplex PCR; TCRdb's copy has only in-frame clones and leaves some out. The profile shows 70,000 to 85,000 clones, roughly 88% of them singletons. This sequence was found in a man aged 55-75 years with head and neck cancer. The chain couples TRBV7-8 to TRBJ2-7; unclear D gene. Sequencing was carried out using PBMCs. The CDR3 nucleotides read TGTGCCAGCAGCGTACGTCTTGCCACCGCCTACGAGCAGTACTTC. Translated: CASSVRLATAYEQYF.